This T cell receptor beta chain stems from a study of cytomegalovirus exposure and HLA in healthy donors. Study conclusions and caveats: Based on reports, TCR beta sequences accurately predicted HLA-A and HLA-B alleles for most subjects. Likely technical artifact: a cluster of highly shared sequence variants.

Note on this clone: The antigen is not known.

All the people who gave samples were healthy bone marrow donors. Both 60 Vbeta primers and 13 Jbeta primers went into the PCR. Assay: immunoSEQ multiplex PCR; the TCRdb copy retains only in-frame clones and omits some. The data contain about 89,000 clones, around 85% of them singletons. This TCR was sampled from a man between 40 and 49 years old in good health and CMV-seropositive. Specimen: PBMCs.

The CDR3 nucleotides read TGTGCCAGCAGCTTGGCCCCCCACTCAAGCAATCAGCCCCAGCATTTT. Protein sequence: CASSLAPHSSNQPQHF. The chain couples TRBV5-5 to TRBJ1-5; D unresolved. The CDR3 runs to 16 residues. V was cut by 0 bases and J by 1 base, with 11 bases left in between. Germline assignment: CDR1 SGHKS and CDR2 YYEKEE (reference sequence).